The sequence of this T cell receptor beta chain was determined in a study of cytomegalovirus exposure and HLA in healthy donors. Overall study findings and caveats: About 150 TCR beta chains were listed as cytomegalovirus-associated. Confirmation in vitro established that a few CMV-associated chains were specific for CMV antigens. High specificity and sensitivity for cytomegalovirus status were reported for the classifier.

Assay: immunoSEQ multiplex PCR; the TCRdb copy retains only in-frame clones and omits some. This sample has about 130,000 clones; about 96% occur once, and the top ten carry less than 2%. The validation cohort, a group of over a hundred subjects, included the donors and was separate from the roughly 670-subject first cohort. Per germline, CDR1 SGHVS and CDR2 FQNEAQ. CDR3 length equals 14 residues. Trimming took off 3 bases at V and 3 bases at J, with 12 bases between the two ends. As for this clone: Its antigen is currently unknown.

The chain combines TRBV7-8 with TRBJ2-7; D is possibly TRBD1 (6 bases). The TCR originated in a man in his late teens or twenties in good health and CMV-seronegative. Sample: PBMCs. The CDR3 DNA reads TGTGCCAGCAGCTTTAGGACAGAGAGCTACGAGCAGTACTTC. It codes for CASSFRTESYEQYF.